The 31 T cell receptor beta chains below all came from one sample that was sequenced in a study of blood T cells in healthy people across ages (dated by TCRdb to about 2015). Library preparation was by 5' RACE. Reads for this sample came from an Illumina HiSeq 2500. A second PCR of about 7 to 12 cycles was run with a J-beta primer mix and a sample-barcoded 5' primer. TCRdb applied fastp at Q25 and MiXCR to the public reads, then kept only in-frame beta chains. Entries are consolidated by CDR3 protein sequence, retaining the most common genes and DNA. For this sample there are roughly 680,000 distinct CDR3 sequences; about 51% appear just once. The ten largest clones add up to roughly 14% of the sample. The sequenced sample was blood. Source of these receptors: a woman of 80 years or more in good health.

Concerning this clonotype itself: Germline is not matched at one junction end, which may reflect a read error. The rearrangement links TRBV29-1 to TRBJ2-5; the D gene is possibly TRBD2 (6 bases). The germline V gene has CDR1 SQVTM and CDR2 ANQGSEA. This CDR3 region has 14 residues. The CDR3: CSVPLGGYQESQYF. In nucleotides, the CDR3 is TGCAGCGTTCCCCTAGGAGGGTACCAAGAGTCCCAGTACTTC.

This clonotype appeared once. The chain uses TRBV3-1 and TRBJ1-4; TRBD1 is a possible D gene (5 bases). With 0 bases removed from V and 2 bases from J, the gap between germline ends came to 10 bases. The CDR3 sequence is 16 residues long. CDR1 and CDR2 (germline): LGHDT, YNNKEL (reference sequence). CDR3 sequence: CASSQDRGVTNEKLFF. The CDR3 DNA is TGTGCCAGCAGCCAAGATCGGGGGGTGACTAATGAAAAACTGTTTTTT.

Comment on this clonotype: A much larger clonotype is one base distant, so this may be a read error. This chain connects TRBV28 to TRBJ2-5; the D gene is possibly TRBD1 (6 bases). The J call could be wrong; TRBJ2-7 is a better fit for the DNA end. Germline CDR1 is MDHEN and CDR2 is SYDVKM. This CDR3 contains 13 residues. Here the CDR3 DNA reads TGTGCCAGCAGTGCGGCAGGGGCCCACGAGCAGTACTTC. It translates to CASSAAGAHEQYF.

The CDR3 region has the DNA TGTGCCAGCAGCTTAGCCTGGGTGGGGAATTCACCCCTCCACTTT. Its protein product is CASSLAWVGNSPLHF. V gene TRBV7-4 combines with J gene TRBJ1-6; D uncertain. Germline CDR1 and CDR2: SGHVT and SQSDAQ. The CDR3 length is 15 residues. Trimming shortened V by 0 bases and J by 7 bases, and 10 bases separated the two germline ends.

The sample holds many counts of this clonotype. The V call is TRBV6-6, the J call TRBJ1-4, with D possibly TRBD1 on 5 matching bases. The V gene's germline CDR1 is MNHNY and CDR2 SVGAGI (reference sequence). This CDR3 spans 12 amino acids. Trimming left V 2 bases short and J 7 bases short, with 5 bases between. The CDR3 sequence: CASSYGTEKLFF. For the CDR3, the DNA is TGTGCCAGCAGTTACGGGACTGAAAAACTGTTTTTT.

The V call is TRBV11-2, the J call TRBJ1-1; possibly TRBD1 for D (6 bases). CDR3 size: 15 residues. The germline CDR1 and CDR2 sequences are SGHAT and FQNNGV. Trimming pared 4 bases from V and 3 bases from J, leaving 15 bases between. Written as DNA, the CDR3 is TGTGCCAGCAGCTCGCCTGTACAGGGACACACTGAAGCTTTCTTT. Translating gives CASSSPVQGHTEAFF.

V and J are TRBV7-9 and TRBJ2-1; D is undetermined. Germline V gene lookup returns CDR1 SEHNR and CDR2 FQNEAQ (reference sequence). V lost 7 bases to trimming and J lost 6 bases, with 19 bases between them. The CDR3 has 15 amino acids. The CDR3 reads CASTPSAPTGNEQFF. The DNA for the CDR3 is TGTGCCAGCACCCCCTCTGCCCCCACGGGCAATGAGCAGTTCTTC.

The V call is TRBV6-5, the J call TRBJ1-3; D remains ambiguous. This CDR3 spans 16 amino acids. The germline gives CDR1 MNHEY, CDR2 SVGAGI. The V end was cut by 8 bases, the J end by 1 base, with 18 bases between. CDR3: CASRPQQGGSGNTIYF. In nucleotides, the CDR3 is TGTGCCAGCCGCCCCCAGCAAGGCGGTTCTGGAAACACCATATATTTT.

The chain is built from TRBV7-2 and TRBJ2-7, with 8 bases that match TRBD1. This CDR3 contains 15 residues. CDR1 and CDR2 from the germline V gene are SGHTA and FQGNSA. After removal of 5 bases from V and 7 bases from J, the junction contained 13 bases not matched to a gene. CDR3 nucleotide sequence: TGTGCCAGCAGCCCATCGGGACAGGTGATTGAAGAGCAGTACTTC. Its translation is CASSPSGQVIEEQYF. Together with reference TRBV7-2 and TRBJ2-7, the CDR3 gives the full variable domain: GAGVSQSPSNKVTEKGKDVELRCDPISGHTALYWYRQSLGQGLEFLIYFQGNSAPDKSGLPSDRFSAERTGGSVSTLTIQRTQQEDSAVYLCASSPSGQVIEEQYFGPGTRLTVT.

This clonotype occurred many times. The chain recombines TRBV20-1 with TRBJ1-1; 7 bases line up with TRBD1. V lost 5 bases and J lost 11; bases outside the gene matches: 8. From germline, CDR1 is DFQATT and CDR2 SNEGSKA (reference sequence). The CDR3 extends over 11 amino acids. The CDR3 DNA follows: TGCAGTGCTTATGACAGGGCGCGTGCTTTCTTT. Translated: CSAYDRARAFF.

CDR3 sequence: CASSSYRDRVYTGELFF. The CDR3 nucleotides are TGTGCCAGCAGTTCCTATCGGGACAGGGTTTACACCGGGGAGCTGTTTTTT. V and J are TRBV28 and TRBJ2-2, with 9 nucleotides matching TRBD1. CDR3 length equals 17 residues. V was clipped by 4 bases and J by 3 bases; unmatched bases: 9. Germline loops: CDR1 MDHEN, CDR2 SYDVKM.

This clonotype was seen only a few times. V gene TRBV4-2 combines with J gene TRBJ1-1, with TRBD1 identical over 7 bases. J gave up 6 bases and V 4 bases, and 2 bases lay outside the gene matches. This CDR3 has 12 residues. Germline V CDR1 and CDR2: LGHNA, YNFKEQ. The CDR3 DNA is TGTGCCAGCAGCCCCGGGACAGCTGAAGCTTTCTTT. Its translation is CASSPGTAEAFF.

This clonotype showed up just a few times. The DNA for the CDR3 is TGCGCCAGCAGCCCCACTAGCGGGAGTCGCAATGAGCAGTTCTTC. Protein product: CASSPTSGSRNEQFF. V is TRBV5-1 and J is TRBJ2-1; 11 bases are shared with TRBD2. This CDR3 is built from 15 residues. Germline V gives CDR1 SGHRS, CDR2 YFSETQ. Trimming at V came to 4 bases and at J to 6 bases, leaving 6 bases not matched to a gene. Using reference TRBV5-1 and TRBJ2-1 for the parts outside the CDR3, the full variable domain is KAGVTQTPRYLIKTRGQQVTLSCSPISGHRSVSWYQQTPGQGLQFLFEYFSETQRNKGNFPGRFSGRQFSNSRSEMNVSTLELGDSALYLCASSPTSGSRNEQFFGPGTRLTVL.

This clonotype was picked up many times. In DNA, the CDR3 is TGCGCCAGCCAAGATCCGGCCAGGGCCAAAAACATTCAGTACTTC. Protein sequence: CASQDPARAKNIQYF. The V gene is TRBV4-1, the J gene TRBJ2-4; D uncertain. The CDR3 extends over 15 amino acids. Deletions cut 8 bases from V and 1 base from J, with 15 bases between. Germline V gene lookup returns CDR1 MGHRA and CDR2 YSYEKL.

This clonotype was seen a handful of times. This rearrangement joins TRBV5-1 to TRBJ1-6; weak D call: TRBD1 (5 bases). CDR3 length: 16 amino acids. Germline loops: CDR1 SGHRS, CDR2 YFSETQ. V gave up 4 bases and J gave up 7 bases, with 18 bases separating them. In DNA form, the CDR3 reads TGCGCCAGCAGCGGGGCTTTGGGCCAGATCAATTCACCCCTCCACTTT. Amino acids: CASSGALGQINSPLHF. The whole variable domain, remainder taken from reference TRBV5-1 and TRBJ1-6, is KAGVTQTPRYLIKTRGQQVTLSCSPISGHRSVSWYQQTPGQGLQFLFEYFSETQRNKGNFPGRFSGRQFSNSRSEMNVSTLELGDSALYLCASSGALGQINSPLHFGNGTRLTVT.

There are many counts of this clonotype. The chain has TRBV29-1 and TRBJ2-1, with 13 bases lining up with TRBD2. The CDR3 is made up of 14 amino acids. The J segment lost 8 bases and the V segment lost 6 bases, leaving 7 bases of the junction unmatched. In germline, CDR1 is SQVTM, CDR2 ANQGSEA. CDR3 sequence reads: CSVLTSGRAHEQFF. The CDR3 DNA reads TGCAGCGTCCTAACTAGCGGGAGGGCCCATGAGCAGTTCTTC.

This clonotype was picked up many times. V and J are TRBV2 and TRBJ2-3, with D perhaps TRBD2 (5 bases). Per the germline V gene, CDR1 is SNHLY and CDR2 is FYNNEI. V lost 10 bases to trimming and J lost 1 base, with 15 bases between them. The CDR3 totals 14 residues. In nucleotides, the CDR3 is TGTGCCACCACCGGCGGGTTCGGCACAGATACGCAGTATTTT. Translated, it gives CATTGGFGTDTQYF. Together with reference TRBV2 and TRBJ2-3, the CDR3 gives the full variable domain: EPEVTQTPSHQVTQMGQEVILRCVPISNHLYFYWYRQILGQKVEFLVSFYNNEISEKSEIFDDQFSVERPDGSNFTLKIRSTKLEDSAMYFCATTGGFGTDTQYFGPGTRLTVL.

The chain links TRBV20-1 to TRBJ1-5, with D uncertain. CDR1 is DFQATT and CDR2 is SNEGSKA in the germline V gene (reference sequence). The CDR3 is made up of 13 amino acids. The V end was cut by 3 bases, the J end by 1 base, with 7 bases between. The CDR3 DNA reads TGCAGTGCTAGCGGGGAAAGCAATCAGCCCCAGCATTTT. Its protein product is CSASGESNQPQHF.

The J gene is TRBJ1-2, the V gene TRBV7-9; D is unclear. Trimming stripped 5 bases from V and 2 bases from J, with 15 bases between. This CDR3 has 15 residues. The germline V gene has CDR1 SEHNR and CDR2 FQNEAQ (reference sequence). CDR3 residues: CASSPWAQENYGYTF. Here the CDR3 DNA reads TGTGCCAGCAGCCCATGGGCCCAGGAAAACTATGGCTACACCTTC.

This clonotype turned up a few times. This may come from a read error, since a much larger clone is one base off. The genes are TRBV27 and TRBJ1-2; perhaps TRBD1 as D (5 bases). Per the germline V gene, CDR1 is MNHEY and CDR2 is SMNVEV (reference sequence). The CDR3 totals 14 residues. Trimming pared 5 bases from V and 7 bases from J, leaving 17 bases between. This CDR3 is CASSVTGVEGGYTF. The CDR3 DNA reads TGTGCCAGCAGTGTCACAGGAGTGGAGGGTGGCTACACCTTC.

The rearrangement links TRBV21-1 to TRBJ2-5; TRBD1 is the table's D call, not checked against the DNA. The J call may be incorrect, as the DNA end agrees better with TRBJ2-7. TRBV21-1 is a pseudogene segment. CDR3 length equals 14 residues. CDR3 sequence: CASSNRAQGNEQYF. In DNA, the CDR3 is TGTGCCAGCAGTAACAGGGCACAGGGAAACGAGCAGTACTTC.

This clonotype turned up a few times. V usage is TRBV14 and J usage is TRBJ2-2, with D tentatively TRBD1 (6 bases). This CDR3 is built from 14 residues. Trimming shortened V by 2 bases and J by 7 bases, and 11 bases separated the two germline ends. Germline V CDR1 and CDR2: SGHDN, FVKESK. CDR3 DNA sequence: TGTGCCAGCAGCCAATACAGGGACGGCGGGGAGCTGTTTTTT. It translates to CASSQYRDGGELFF.

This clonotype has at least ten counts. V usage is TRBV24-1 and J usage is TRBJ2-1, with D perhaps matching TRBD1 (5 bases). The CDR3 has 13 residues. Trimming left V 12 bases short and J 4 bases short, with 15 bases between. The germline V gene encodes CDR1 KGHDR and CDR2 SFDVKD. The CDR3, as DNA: TGTGCCGCTCAAGACAGCGCTTACAATGAGCAGTTCTTC. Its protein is CAAQDSAYNEQFF.

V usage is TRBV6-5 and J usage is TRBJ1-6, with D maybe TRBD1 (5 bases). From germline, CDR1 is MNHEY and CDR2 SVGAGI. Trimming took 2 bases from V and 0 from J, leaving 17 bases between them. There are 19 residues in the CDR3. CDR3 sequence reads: CASSYPDSGPSSYNSPLHF. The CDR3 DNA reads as TGTGCCAGCAGTTACCCCGACAGCGGCCCTAGCTCCTATAATTCACCCCTCCACTTT.

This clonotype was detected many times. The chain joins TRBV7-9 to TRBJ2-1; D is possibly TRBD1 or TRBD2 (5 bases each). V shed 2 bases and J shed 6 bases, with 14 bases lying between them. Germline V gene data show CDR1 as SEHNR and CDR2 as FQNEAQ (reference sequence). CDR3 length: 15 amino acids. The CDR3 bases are TGTGCCAGCAGCTTAAAGGGACCGGCTGGCAATGAGCAGTTCTTC. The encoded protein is CASSLKGPAGNEQFF. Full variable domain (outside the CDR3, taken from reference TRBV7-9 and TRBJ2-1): DTGVSQNPRHKITKRGQNVTFRCDPISEHNRLYWYRQTLGQGPEFLTYFQNEAQLEKSRLLSDRFSAERPKGSFSTLEIQRTEQGDSAMYLCASSLKGPAGNEQFFGPGTRLTVL.

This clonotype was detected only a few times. The CDR3 loop is CASSPLGTGAKNIQYF. The CDR3 DNA reads TGTGCCAGCAGCCCCCTCGGGACAGGGGCCAAAAACATTCAGTACTTC. V is TRBV27 and J is TRBJ2-4; 9 bases are shared with TRBD1. The CDR3 consists of 16 residues. The V gene's germline CDR1 is MNHEY and CDR2 SMNVEV (reference sequence). V lost 6 bases to trimming and J lost 1 base; unmatched junction nucleotides: 7.

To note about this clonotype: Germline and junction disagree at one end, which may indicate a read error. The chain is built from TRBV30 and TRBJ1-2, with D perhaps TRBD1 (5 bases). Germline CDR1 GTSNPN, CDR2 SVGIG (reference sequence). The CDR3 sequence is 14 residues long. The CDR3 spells CAWRTTGSNYGCTF. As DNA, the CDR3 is TGTGCCTGGAGAACCACAGGATCTAACTATGGCTGCACCTTC.

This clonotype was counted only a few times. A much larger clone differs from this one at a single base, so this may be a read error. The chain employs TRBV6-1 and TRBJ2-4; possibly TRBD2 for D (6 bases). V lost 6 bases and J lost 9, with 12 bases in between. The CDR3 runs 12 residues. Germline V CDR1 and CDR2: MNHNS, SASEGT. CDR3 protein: CASSASGGIQYF. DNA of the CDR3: TGTGCCAGCAGCGCCTCCGGGGGCATTCAGTACTTC.

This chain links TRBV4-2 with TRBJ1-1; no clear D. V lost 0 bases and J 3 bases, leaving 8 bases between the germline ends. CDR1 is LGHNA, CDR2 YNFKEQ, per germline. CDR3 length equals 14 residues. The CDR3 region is CASSQDRADTEAFF. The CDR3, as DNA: TGTGCCAGCAGCCAAGATAGGGCAGACACTGAAGCTTTCTTT.

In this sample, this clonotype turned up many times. The CDR3 loop is CASSLAMGLATSEQYF. As DNA, the CDR3 is TGCGCCAGCAGCTTGGCTATGGGACTAGCGACATCCGAGCAGTACTTC. The chain recombines TRBV5-1 with TRBJ2-5, with TRBD2 matching 10 bases. Matching the DNA end better, TRBJ2-7 makes the J call doubtful. Germline CDR1 and CDR2: SGHRS and YFSETQ. The CDR3 spans 16 residues.

The CDR3 DNA is TGTGCCCTCTCGGGGGGTGGGGATTACCAGCCCCAGCATTTT. The encoded protein is CALSGGGDYQPQHF. The genes are TRBV28 and TRBJ1-5, with a tentative D call TRBD1 (5 bases). CDR3 size: 14 residues. Trimming removed 11 bases from V and 7 bases from J, with 21 bases in between. The germline V gene encodes CDR1 MDHEN and CDR2 SYDVKM.